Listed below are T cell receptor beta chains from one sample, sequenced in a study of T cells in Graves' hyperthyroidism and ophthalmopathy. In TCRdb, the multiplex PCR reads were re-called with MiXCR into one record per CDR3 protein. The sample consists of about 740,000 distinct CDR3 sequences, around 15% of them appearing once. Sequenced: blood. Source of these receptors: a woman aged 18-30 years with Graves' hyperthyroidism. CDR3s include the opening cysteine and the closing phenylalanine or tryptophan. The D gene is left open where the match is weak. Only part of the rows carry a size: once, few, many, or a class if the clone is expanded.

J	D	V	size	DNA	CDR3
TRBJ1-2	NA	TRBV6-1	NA	TGTGCCAGCTTAGGGGGGAACTATGGCTACACCTTC	CASLGGNYGYTF
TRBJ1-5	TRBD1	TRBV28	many	TGTGCCAGCAGTTTGGGGGGGGACAGGGGTTGGAGCAATCAGCCCCAGCATTTT	CASSLGGDRGWSNQPQHF
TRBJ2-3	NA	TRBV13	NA	TGTGCCAGCAGCCGACAGTTTTTAGTGGATACGCAGTATTTT	CASSRQFLVDTQYF
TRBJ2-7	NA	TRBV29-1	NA	TGCAGCGTGGTCCGGGACCCCAGCGAGCAGTACTTC	CSVVRDPSEQYF
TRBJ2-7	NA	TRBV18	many	TGTGCCAGCTCACCCACTAGCTACTACGAGCAGTACTTC	CASSPTSYYEQYF
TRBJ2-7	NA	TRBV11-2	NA	TGTGCCAGCAGCTTAGATTTGCTTCAGGACAGTCTCAGCTCCTACGAGCAGTACTTC	CASSLDLLQDSLSSYEQYF
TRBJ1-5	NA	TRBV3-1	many	TGTGCCAGCAGCCAAGACAGGGGTCAGCCCCAGCATTTT	CASSQDRGQPQHF
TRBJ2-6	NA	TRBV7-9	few	TGTGCCAGCAGCTTACCGGAGGGTCAGGGCCACGTCTCTGGGGCCAACGTCCTGACTTTC	CASSLPEGQGHVSGANVLTF
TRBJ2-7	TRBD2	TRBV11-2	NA	TGTGCCAGCAGCTTAGATGTGCGGGGGGCAGGATCGGACGAGCAGTACTTC	CASSLDVRGAGSDEQYF
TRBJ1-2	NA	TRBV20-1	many	TGCAGTGCTAGTTCGCTTGGTTGGGGGACGGACACCTTC	CSASSLGWGTDTF
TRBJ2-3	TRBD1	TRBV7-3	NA	TGTGCCAGCAGCCTCGGACAGGGTGGGGGCACAGATACGCAGTATTTT	CASSLGQGGGTDTQYF
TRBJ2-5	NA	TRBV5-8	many	TGTGCCAGCAGCTCAGGGCAGAAGGGGGAGACCCAGTACTTC	CASSSGQKGETQYF
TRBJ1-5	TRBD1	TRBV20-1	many	TGCAGTGCTGGGCAGGGGGCCGATCAGCCCCAGCATTTT	CSAGQGADQPQHF
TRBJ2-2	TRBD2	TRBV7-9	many	TGTGCCAGCAGACCCCGGATCGGGACTAGCGTAAACACCGGGGAGCTGTTTTTT	CASRPRIGTSVNTGELFF
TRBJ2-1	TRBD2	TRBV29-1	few	TGCAGCGGGGGGACTAGCGGGATAGGCGATGAGCAGTTCTTC	CSGGTSGIGDEQFF
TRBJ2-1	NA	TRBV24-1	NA	TGTGCCACCAGTCCCATCGGGCAGGATGAGCAGTTCTTC	CATSPIGQDEQFF
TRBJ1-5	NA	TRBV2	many	TGTGCCAGCAGTGAATTGGACAATCAGCCCCAGCATTTT	CASSELDNQPQHF
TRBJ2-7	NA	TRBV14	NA	TGTGCCAGCAGCCTGACGATGAGCAAAGGCTACGAGCAGTACTTC	CASSLTMSKGYEQYF
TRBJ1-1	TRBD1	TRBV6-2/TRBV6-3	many	TGTGCCAGCACCCCATCCACAGGGGCAGGATCTCGAGCTTTCTTT	CASTPSTGAGSRAFF
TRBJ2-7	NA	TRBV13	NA	TGTGCCAGCAGCTCTACGTTGGGCAGTTCCTACGAGCAGTACTTC	CASSSTLGSSYEQYF
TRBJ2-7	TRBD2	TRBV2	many	TGTGCCAGCTCGGAGGGCGGGAGCGACTACAGGAACTACTTC	CASSEGGSDYRNYF
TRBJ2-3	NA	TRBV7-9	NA	TGTGCCAGCAGCTTAGCAGCAAATACGCAGTATTTT	CASSLAANTQYF
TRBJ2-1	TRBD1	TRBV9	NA	TGTGCCAGCAGCGTAGGATCGGGACAGGGGTTCCATGAGCAGTTCTTC	CASSVGSGQGFHEQFF
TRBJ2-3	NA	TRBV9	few	TGTGCCAGCAGCGTAGCAGACAGCTTCACAGATACGCAGTATTTT	CASSVADSFTDTQYF
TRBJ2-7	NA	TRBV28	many	TGTGCCAGCGTTGGTAGCTCCTACGAGCAGTACTTC	CASVGSSYEQYF
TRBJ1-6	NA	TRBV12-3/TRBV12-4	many	TGTGCCAGCAGTTTAAGGGGCAGTAATTCACCCCTCCACTTT	CASSLRGSNSPLHF
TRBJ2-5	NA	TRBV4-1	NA	TGCGCCAGCAGCCAGGGTCTAAAGGGCGGAGAGACCCAGTACTTC	CASSQGLKGGETQYF
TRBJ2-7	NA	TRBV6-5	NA	TGTGCCAGCAGTTACGGCCCTTACGAGCAGTACTTC	CASSYGPYEQYF
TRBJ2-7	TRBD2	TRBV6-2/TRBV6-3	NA	TGTGCCAGCACACGACTAGCGGGAGTGTACGAGCAGTACTTC	CASTRLAGVYEQYF
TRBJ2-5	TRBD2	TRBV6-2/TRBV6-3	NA	TGTGCCAGCAGTTCCTTTGGGACTAGCGGGATCCTCTGGGAGACCCAGTACTTC	CASSSFGTSGILWETQYF
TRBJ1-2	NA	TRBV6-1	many	TGTGCCAGCAGTGGGCCGGCGGGAGTTGATGGCTACACCTTC	CASSGPAGVDGYTF
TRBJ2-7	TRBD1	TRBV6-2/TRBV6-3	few	TGTGCCAGCCTCCGGGACAGGGAAACCTACGAGCAGTACTTC	CASLRDRETYEQYF
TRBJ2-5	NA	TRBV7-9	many	TGTGCCAGCAGCCAACTGGGGGGCCCCCAAGAGACCCAGTACTTC	CASSQLGGPQETQYF
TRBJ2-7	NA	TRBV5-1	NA	TGCGCCAGCAGCTTGAGTCGTATTTGGGGGAGCGACGAGCAGTACTTC	CASSLSRIWGSDEQYF
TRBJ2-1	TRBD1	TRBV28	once	TGTGCCAGCAGTTCCCGGACAGGACCAACCTACAATGAGCAGTTCTTC	CASSSRTGPTYNEQFF
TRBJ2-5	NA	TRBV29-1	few	TGCAGCGTAGACCTACTAGCCAACCAAGAGACCCAGTACTTC	CSVDLLANQETQYF
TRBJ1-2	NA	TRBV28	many	TGTGCCAGCAGCTCCCTGGCTCCGGGTTCTGGCTACACCTTC	CASSSLAPGSGYTF
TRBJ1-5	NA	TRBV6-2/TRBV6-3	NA	TGTGCCAGTCGGACGGTTGGGGCGCAGAATCAGCCCCAGCATTTT	CASRTVGAQNQPQHF
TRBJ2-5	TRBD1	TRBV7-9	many	TGTGCCAGCAGCTCTACCGGACAGGGGGACTGGCAAGAGACCCAGTACTTC	CASSSTGQGDWQETQYF
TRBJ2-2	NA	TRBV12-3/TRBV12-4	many	TGTGCCAGCTGGGGGAACTTTAACACCGGGGAGCTGTTTTTT	CASWGNFNTGELFF
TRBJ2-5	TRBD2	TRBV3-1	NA	TGTGCCAGCAGCCCGAGCGGGAGTGGGGCGGAGACCCAGTACTTC	CASSPSGSGAETQYF
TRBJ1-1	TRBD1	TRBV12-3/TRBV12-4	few	TGTGCCAGCACCAAGTGGGACAGTACGAACACTGAAGCTTTCTTT	CASTKWDSTNTEAFF
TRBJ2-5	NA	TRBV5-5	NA	TGTGCCAGCAGCGACCAGACAGTCTTCCAAGAGACCCAGTACTTC	CASSDQTVFQETQYF
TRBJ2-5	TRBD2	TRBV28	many	TGTGCCAGCCACCCTGGGACTAGCGGGAGGTTCCAAGAGACCCAGTACTTC	CASHPGTSGRFQETQYF
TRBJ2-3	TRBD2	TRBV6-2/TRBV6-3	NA	TGTGCCAGCAGTTACTCGACTAGCGGGGCTACAGATACGCAGTATTTT	CASSYSTSGATDTQYF
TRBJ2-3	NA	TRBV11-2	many	TGTGCCAGCAGCTTAATGGGTAGTACCAGCTCCTCACTCACAGATACGCAGTATTTT	CASSLMGSTSSSLTDTQYF
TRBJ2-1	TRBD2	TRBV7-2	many	TGTGCCAGCAGCTTAAGCGCGGGAGGGCGGGATGAGCAGTTCTTC	CASSLSAGGRDEQFF